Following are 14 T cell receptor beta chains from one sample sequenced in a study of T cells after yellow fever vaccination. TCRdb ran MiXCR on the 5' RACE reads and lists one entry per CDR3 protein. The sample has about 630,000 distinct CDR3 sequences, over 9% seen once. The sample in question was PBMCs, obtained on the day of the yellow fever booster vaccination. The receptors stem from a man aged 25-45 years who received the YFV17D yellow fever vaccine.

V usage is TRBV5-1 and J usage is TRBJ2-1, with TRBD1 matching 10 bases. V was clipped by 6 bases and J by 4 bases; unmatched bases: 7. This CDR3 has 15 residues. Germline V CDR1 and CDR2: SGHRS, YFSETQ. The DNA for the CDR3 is TGCGCCAGCACCCGCGGGACAGGGGATTACAATGAGCAGTTCTTC. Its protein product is CASTRGTGDYNEQFF. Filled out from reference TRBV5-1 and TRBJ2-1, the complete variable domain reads KAGVTQTPRYLIKTRGQQVTLSCSPISGHRSVSWYQQTPGQGLQFLFEYFSETQRNKGNFPGRFSGRQFSNSRSEMNVSTLELGDSALYLCASTRGTGDYNEQFFGPGTRLTVL.

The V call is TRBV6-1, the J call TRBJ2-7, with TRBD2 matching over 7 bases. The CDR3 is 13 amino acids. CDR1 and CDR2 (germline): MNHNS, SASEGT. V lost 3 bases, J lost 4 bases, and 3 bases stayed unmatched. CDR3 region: CASSEAGVYEQYF. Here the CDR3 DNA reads TGTGCCAGCAGTGAGGCGGGAGTTTACGAGCAGTACTTC.

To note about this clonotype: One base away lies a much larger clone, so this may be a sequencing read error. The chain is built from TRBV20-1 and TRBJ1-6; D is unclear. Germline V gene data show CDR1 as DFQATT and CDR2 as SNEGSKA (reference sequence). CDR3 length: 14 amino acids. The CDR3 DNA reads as TGCAGTTCTAGAGTTGGGCAGGCGCCTTCACCCCTCCACTTT. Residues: CSSRVGQAPSPLHF.

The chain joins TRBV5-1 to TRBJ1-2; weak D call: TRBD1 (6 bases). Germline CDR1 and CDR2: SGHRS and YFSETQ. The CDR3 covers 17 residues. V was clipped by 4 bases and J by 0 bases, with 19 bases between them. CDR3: CASSAGWTVTSNYGYTF. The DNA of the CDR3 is TGCGCCAGCAGCGCAGGGTGGACAGTGACCTCTAACTATGGCTACACCTTC.

The chain's CDR3 is CASIRLAANTGELFF. The CDR3 nucleotides are TGTGCCAGCATTAGGCTAGCGGCGAACACCGGGGAGCTGTTTTTT. The rearrangement joins TRBV6-5 to TRBJ2-2, with 7 bases aligning to TRBD2. V shed 7 bases, J shed 0 bases, and the junction held 5 bases outside the gene matches. CDR3 length equals 15 residues. Looked up from germline, CDR1 is MNHEY and CDR2 is SVGAGI.

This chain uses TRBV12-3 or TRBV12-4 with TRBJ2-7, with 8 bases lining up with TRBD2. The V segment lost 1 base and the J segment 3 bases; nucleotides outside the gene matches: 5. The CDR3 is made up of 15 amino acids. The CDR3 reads CASSLVAGGLYEQYF. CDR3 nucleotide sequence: TGTGCCAGCAGTTTAGTGGCGGGGGGACTCTACGAGCAGTACTTC.

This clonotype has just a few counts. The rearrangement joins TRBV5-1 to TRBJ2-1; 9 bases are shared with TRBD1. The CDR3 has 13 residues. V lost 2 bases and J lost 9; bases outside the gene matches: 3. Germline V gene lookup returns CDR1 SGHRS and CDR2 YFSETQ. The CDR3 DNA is TGCGCCAGCAGCTTTAGACAGGGGGGTGAGCAGTTCTTC. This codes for CASSFRQGGEQFF. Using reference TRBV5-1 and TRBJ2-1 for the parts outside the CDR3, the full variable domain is KAGVTQTPRYLIKTRGQQVTLSCSPISGHRSVSWYQQTPGQGLQFLFEYFSETQRNKGNFPGRFSGRQFSNSRSEMNVSTLELGDSALYLCASSFRQGGEQFFGPGTRLTVL.

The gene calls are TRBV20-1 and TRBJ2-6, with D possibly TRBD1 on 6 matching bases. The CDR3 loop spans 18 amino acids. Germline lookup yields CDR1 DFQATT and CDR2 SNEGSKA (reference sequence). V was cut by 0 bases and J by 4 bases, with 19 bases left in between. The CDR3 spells CSARDYQGSSLGANVLTF. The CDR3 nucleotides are TGCAGTGCTAGAGATTATCAGGGGAGTTCATTGGGGGCCAACGTCCTGACTTTC.

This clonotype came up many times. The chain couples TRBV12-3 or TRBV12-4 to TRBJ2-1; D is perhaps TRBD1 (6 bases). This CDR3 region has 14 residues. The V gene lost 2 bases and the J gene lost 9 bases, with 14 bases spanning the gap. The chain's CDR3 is CASSLTGWASEQFF. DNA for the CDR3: TGTGCCAGCAGTTTAACAGGGTGGGCGAGTGAGCAGTTCTTC.

The chain's CDR3 is CASGLVLETAQEDQETQYF. The CDR3 region has the DNA TGTGCTAGTGGTTTGGTACTCGAGACAGCCCAAGAGGACCAAGAGACCCAGTACTTC. The chain is built from TRBV12-5 and TRBJ2-5; possibly TRBD1 for D (5 bases). Germline V gene sequence: CDR1 LGHNT, CDR2 FRNRAP. CDR3 length: 19 amino acids. Trimming removed 0 bases at V and 0 bases at J, with 20 bases between.

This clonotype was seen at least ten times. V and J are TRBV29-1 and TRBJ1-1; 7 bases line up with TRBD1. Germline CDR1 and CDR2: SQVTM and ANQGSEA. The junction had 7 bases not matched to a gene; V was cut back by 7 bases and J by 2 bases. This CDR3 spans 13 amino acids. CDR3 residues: CSALGQINTEAFF. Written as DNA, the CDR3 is TGCAGCGCCCTGGGACAGATCAACACTGAAGCTTTCTTT. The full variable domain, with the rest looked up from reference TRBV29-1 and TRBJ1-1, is SAVISQKPSRDICQRGTSLTIQCQVDSQVTMMFWYRQQPGQSLTLIATANQGSEATYESGFVIDKFPISRPNLTFSTLTVSNMSPEDSSIYLCSALGQINTEAFFGQGTRLTVV.

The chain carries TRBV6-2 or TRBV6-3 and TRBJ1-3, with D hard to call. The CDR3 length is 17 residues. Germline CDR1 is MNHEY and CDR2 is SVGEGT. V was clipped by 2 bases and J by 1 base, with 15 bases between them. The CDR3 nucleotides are TGTGCCAGCAGTTACCCCTCCTCTACAGCTTCTGGAAACACCATATATTTT. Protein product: CASSYPSSTASGNTIYF.

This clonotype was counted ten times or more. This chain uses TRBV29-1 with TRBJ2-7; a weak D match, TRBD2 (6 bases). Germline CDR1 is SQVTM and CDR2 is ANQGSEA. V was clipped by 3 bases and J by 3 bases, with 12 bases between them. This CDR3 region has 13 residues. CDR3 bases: TGCAGCGTTGACGTGGGCGGGAACTACGAGCAGTACTTC. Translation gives CSVDVGGNYEQYF.

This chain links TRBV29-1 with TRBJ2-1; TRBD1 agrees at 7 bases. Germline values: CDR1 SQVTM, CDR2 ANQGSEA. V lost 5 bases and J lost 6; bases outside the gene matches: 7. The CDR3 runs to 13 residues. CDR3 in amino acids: CSVPGRQGNEQFF. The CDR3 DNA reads TGCAGCGTTCCCGGACGACAGGGCAATGAGCAGTTCTTC.